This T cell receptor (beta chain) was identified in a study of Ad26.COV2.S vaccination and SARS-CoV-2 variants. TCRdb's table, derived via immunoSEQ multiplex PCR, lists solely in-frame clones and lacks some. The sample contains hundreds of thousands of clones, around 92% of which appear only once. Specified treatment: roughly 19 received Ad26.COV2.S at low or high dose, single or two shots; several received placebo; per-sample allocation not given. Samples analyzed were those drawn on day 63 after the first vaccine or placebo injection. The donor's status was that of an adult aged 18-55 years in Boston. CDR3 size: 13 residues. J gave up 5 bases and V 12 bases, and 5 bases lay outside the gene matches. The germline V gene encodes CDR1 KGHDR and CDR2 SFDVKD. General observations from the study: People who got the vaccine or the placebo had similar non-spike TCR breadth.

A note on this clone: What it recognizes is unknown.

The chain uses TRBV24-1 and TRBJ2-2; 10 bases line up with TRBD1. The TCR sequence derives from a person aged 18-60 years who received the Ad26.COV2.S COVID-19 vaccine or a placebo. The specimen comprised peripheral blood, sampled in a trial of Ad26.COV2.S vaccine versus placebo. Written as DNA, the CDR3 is TGTGCCGCGGGACAGGGGAAGACCGGGGAGCTGTTTTTT. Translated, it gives CAAGQGKTGELFF.